This T cell receptor beta chain comes out of a study of shared T cell receptors in the human thymus. The repertoire was sequenced with immunoSEQ multiplex PCR; TCRdb's copy has only in-frame clones and lacks some. Of some 700,000 clones in the sample, 80% to 90% were seen once. Comments on this clone: One end of the junction does not line up with germline, which may come from a read error.

Per germline, CDR1 SEHNR and CDR2 FQNEAQ (reference sequence). The length of the CDR3 is 11 residues. These same records also appear under a second study, on human thymus T cells. That publication notes: Corrective cardiac operations yielded the resected thymus tissue.

The chain combines TRBV7-9 with TRBJ1-2; TRBD1 aligns across 10 bases. The TCR was taken from a girl in the first two years of life with a congenital heart defect. Sequencing used thymocytes. Written as DNA, the CDR3 is TGTGCCAGCAGCTTGGACAGGGGGGCAGTCTTC. This translates into CASSLDRGAVF. Filled out from reference TRBV7-9 and TRBJ1-2, the complete variable domain reads DTGVSQNPRHKITKRGQNVTFRCDPISEHNRLYWYRQTLGQGPEFLTYFQNEAQLEKSRLLSDRFSAERPKGSFSTLEIQRTEQGDSAMYLCASSLDRGAVFGSGTRLTVV.